The 15 T cell receptor beta chains below were found in one sample sequenced in a study of Ad26.COV2.S vaccination and SARS-CoV-2 variants (dated by TCRdb to the early 2020s). This specimen's treatment or condition label, interpreted: around 19 received Ad26.COV2.S at low or high dose, single or two shots; roughly 5 received placebo; per-sample allocation not given. For vaccine and placebo recipients, the sequenced repertoires came from samples collected on day 63 after the first injection. The library was prepared using the immunoSEQ multiplex PCR assay. What TCRdb holds here is the immuneACCESS table cut down to in-frame rearrangements. Part of the clones is not present; checked against another copy, under half of the missing clones reflect an unresolved V gene, and the others are unexplained. The sample data list roughly 320,000 clones, and 70% to 90% of these were observed just once. About 2.1% of the sample is held by the ten biggest clonotypes.

The sequencing used peripheral blood, collected in a trial of Ad26.COV2.S vaccine versus placebo. Receptors were obtained from a person between 18 and 65 years old who received the Ad26.COV2.S COVID-19 vaccine or a placebo.

This clone has a handful of counts. The chain employs TRBV7-2 and TRBJ2-7; 11 nucleotides align to TRBD1. Germline trimming cut 5 bases from V and 6 bases from J; bases unmatched to any gene: 6. Per the germline V gene, CDR1 is SGHTA and CDR2 is FQGNSA. This CDR3 contains 14 residues. The CDR3 DNA is TGTGCCAGCAGCCCCCGGGGGACAGGGGGCGAGCAGTACTTC. Residues: CASSPRGTGGEQYF.

The sample holds a few counts of this clone. This sequence joins TRBV27 and TRBJ1-5; D is possibly TRBD1 (5 bases). Between the trimmed V and J ends, which lost 3 bases and 3 bases, there was a span of 12 bases. CDR3 length: 15 amino acids. Looked up from germline, CDR1 is MNHEY and CDR2 is SMNVEV (reference sequence). The CDR3 coding sequence is TGTGCCAGCAGTTTTAAGGGGTTTTCCAATCAGCCCCAGCATTTT. This translates into CASSFKGFSNQPQHF.

The chain recombines TRBV29-1 with TRBJ1-1; D possibly corresponds to TRBD1 (6 bases). The CDR3 is 12 residues long. The germline CDR1 and CDR2 sequences are SQVTM and ANQGSEA. With 7 bases removed from V and 2 bases from J, the gap between germline ends came to 11 bases. CDR3 bases: TGCAGCGCATACAGGGCAAACACTGAAGCTTTCTTT. It is translated as CSAYRANTEAFF.

V gene TRBV7-9 combines with J gene TRBJ1-2; D may be TRBD1 (5 bases). Germline CDR1 and CDR2: SEHNR and FQNEAQ (reference sequence). Trimming cost V 5 bases and J 0 bases, with 16 bases left between them. The CDR3 has 16 amino acids. The CDR3 DNA sequence: TGTGCCAGCAGCCCTGCCGGCCAGGGCCCTAACTATGGCTACACCTTC. Translated: CASSPAGQGPNYGYTF.

The chain is built from TRBV19 and TRBJ1-5, with TRBD1 matching over 7 bases. Germline V gene lookup returns CDR1 LNHDA and CDR2 SQIVND (reference sequence). J lost 2 bases, V lost 8 bases, and 6 bases had no gene match. There are 14 residues in the CDR3. CDR3 sequence (DNA): TGTGCCAGTGCAGGGGGGGCGGGCAATCAGCCCCAGCATTTT. Its translation is CASAGGAGNQPQHF.

This clone was seen only a few times. The rearrangement uses TRBV5-6 and TRBJ1-1; D unresolved. CDR1 is SGHDT and CDR2 is YYEEEE in the germline V gene. Trimming removed 2 bases at V and 1 base at J, with 3 bases between. The CDR3 spans 12 residues. The CDR3 protein is CASSFENTEAFF. The CDR3 DNA reads as TGTGCCAGCAGCTTCGAGAACACTGAAGCTTTCTTT.

The rearrangement links TRBV5-4 to TRBJ1-1; D is possibly TRBD1 (6 bases). CDR3 size: 15 residues. Germline values: CDR1 SGHNT, CDR2 YYREEE (reference sequence). Trimming cost V 0 bases and J 3 bases, with 12 bases left between them. As DNA, the CDR3 is TGTGCCAGCAGCTTGGACCCGGGGGCAGACACTGAAGCTTTCTTT. Translated: CASSLDPGADTEAFF.

The V gene is TRBV2, the J gene TRBJ1-4; TRBD1 is a possible D gene (5 bases). This CDR3 is built from 14 residues. Deletions cut 3 bases from V and 5 bases from J, with 10 bases between. The germline CDR1 and CDR2 sequences are SNHLY and FYNNEI. In DNA form, the CDR3 reads TGTGCCAGCAGTGATGGCAGGGTCAATGAAAAACTGTTTTTT. Translating gives CASSDGRVNEKLFF. Full variable domain (rest looked up from reference TRBV2 and TRBJ1-4): EPEVTQTPSHQVTQMGQEVILRCVPISNHLYFYWYRQILGQKVEFLVSFYNNEISEKSEIFDDQFSVERPDGSNFTLKIRSTKLEDSAMYFCASSDGRVNEKLFFGSGTQLSVL.

The chain recombines TRBV9 with TRBJ2-1; tentatively, D is TRBD2 (5 bases). There are 15 residues in the CDR3. Trimming removed 4 bases from V and 3 bases from J, with 14 bases in between. CDR1 and CDR2 from the germline V gene are SGDLS and YYNGEE. The CDR3 spells CASSLDPGNYNEQFF. CDR3 sequence (DNA): TGTGCCAGCAGCCTCGATCCCGGGAACTACAATGAGCAGTTCTTC.

CDR3: CAWTGGYGYTF. The CDR3 bases are TGTGCCTGGACAGGGGGCTATGGCTACACCTTC. The V and J genes are TRBV30 and TRBJ1-2, with 7 bases identical to TRBD1. This CDR3 region has 11 residues. Germline loops: CDR1 GTSNPN, CDR2 SVGIG (reference sequence). Trimming cost V 4 bases and J 4 bases; bases outside gene matches: 0.

The chain employs TRBV5-6 and TRBJ2-2; 9 bases align to TRBD1. The CDR3 spans 17 residues. Germline V gene sequence: CDR1 SGHDT, CDR2 YYEEEE. V trimming: 4 bases; J trimming: 6 bases; junction bases outside the gene matches: 13. The CDR3 region is CASSRSGTGFSPGELFF. The DNA for the CDR3 is TGTGCCAGCAGCCGATCCGGGACAGGGTTTTCCCCCGGGGAGCTGTTTTTT.

The chain recombines TRBV19 with TRBJ1-5; a weak D match, TRBD1 (5 bases). Trimming cost V 3 bases and J 6 bases, with 15 bases left between them. CDR1 and CDR2 (germline): LNHDA, SQIVND (reference sequence). The CDR3 is made up of 15 amino acids. CDR3 region: CASSIYGAAGQPQHF. The CDR3 region has the DNA TGTGCCAGTAGTATTTACGGGGCTGCGGGTCAGCCCCAGCATTTT. The full variable domain, with the rest looked up from reference TRBV19 and TRBJ1-5, is DGGITQSPKYLFRKEGQNVTLSCEQNLNHDAMYWYRQDPGQGLRLIYYSQIVNDFQKGDIAEGYSVSREKKESFPLTVTSAQKNPTAFYLCASSIYGAAGQPQHFGDGTRLSIL.

The chain recombines TRBV19 with TRBJ1-6, with 7 positions matching TRBD1. Germline V lookup: CDR1 LNHDA, CDR2 SQIVND (reference sequence). V shed 5 bases and J 7 bases; nucleotides not matched to a gene: 8. This CDR3 region has 15 residues. The CDR3 loop is CASSPYGTENSPLHF. The CDR3 DNA is TGTGCCAGTAGTCCATACGGGACAGAAAATTCACCCCTCCACTTT.

This chain connects TRBV6-5 to TRBJ1-1; 9 nucleotides agree with TRBD1. Unmatched junction bases numbered 5, after V lost 0 bases and J lost 6 bases. In germline, CDR1 is MNHEY, CDR2 SVGAGI. CDR3 length equals 15 residues. The CDR3 DNA reads as TGTGCCAGCAGTTACTCGATCTGGACAGGGGCTGAAGCTTTCTTT. Its translation: CASSYSIWTGAEAFF.

The chain combines TRBV5-1 with TRBJ1-1; TRBD1 might be the D (5 bases). This CDR3 has 14 residues. CDR1 is SGHRS and CDR2 is YFSETQ in the germline V gene. The germline V and J ends were trimmed by 0 bases and 5 bases, with 11 bases remaining between them. CDR3 region: CASSLVGDVTEAFF. Here the CDR3 DNA reads TGCGCCAGCAGCTTGGTCGGGGACGTGACTGAAGCTTTCTTT.